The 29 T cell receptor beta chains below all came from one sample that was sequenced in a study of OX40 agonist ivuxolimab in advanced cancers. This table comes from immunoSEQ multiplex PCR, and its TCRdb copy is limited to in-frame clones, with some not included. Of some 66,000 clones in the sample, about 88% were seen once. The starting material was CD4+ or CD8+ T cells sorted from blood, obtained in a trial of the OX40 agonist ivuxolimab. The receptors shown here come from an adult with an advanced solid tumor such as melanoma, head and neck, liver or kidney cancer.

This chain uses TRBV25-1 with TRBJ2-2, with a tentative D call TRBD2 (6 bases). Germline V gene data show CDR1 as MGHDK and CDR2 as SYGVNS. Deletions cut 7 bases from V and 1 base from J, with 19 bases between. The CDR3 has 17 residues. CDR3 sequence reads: CASTPKLGGKNTGELFF. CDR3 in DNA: TGTGCCAGCACTCCGAAATTAGGCGGGAAGAACACCGGGGAGCTGTTTTTT.

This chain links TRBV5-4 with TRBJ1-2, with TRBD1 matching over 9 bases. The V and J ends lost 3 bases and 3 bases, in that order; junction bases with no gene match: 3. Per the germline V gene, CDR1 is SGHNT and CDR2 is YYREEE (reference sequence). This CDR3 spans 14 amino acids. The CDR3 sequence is CASSSRTGDYGYTF. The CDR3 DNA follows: TGTGCCAGCAGCTCCCGGACAGGGGACTATGGCTACACCTTC. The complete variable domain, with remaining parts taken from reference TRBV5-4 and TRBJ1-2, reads ETGVTQSPTHLIKTRGQQVTLRCSSQSGHNTVSWYQQALGQGPQFIFQYYREEENGRGNFPPRFSGLQFPNYSSELNVNALELDDSALYLCASSSRTGDYGYTFGSGTRLTVV.

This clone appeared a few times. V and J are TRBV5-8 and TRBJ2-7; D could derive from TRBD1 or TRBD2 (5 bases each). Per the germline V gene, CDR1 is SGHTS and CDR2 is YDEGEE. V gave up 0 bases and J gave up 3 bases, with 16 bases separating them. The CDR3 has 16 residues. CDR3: CASSLAKTSRGYEQYF. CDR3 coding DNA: TGTGCCAGCAGCTTGGCCAAAACTAGTAGGGGCTACGAGCAGTACTTC.

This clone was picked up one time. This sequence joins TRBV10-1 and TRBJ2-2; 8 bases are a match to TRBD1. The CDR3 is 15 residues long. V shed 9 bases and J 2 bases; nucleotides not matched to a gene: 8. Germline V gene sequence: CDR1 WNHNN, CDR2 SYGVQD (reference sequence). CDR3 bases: TGCGCCAGTGGACCGGGACAGGTTAACACCGGGGAGCTGTTTTTT. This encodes CASGPGQVNTGELFF.

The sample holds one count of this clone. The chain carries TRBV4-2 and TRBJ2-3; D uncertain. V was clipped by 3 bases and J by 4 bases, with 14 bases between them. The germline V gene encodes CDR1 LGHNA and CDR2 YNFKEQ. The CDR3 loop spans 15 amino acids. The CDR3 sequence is CASSHDGSLPDTQYF. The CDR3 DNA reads TGTGCCAGCAGCCACGATGGGTCCCTCCCAGATACGCAGTATTTT.

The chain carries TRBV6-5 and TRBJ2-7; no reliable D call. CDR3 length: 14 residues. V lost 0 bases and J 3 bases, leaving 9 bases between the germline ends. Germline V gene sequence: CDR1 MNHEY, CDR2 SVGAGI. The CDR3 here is CASSYSGDGYEQYF. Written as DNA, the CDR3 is TGTGCCAGCAGTTACTCGGGCGACGGCTACGAGCAGTACTTC.

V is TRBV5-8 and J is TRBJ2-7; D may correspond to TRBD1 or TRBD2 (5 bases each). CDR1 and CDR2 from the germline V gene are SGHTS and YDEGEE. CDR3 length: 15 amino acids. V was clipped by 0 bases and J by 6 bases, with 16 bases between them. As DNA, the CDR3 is TGTGCCAGCAGCTTGGAGGGGACGGGGTTTAGCGAGCAGTACTTC. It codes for CASSLEGTGFSEQYF. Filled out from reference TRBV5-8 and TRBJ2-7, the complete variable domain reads EAGVTQSPTHLIKTRGQQATLRCSPISGHTSVYWYQQALGLGLQFLLWYDEGEERNRGNFPPRFSGRQFPNYSSELNVNALELEDSALYLCASSLEGTGFSEQYFGPGTRLTVT.

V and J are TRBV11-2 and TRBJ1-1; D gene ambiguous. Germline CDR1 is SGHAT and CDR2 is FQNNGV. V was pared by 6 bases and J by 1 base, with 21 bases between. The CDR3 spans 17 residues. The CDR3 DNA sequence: TGTGCCAGCAGTGTACCAAGGGTCCTCGGTGGGAACACTGAAGCTTTCTTT. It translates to CASSVPRVLGGNTEAFF.

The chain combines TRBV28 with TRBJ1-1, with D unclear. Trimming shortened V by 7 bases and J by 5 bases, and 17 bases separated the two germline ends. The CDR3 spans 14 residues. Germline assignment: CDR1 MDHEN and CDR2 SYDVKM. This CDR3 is CASTLRPGQTEAFF. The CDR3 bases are TGTGCCAGCACCCTCCGCCCGGGTCAGACTGAAGCTTTCTTT.

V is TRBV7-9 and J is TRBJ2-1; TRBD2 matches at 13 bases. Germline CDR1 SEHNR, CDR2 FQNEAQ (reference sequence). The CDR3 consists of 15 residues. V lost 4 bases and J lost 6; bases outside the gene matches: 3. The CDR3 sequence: CASSWGLAGINEQFF. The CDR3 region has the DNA TGTGCCAGCAGCTGGGGACTAGCGGGAATCAATGAGCAGTTCTTC. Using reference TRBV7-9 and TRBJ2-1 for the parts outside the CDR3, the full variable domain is DTGVSQNPRHKITKRGQNVTFRCDPISEHNRLYWYRQTLGQGPEFLTYFQNEAQLEKSRLLSDRFSAERPKGSFSTLEIQRTEQGDSAMYLCASSWGLAGINEQFFGPGTRLTVL.

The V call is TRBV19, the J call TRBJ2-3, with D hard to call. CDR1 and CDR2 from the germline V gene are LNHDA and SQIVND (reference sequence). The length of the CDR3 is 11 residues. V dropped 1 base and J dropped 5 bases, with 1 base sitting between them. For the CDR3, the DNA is TGTGCCAGTAGTATAGGAGATACGCAGTATTTT. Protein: CASSIGDTQYF.

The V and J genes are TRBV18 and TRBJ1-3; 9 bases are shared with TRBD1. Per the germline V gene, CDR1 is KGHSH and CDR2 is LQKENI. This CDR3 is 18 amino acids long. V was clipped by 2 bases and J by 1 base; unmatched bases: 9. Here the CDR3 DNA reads TGTGCCAGCTCACCAAGGAGACAGGGGGATTTTTCTGGAAACACCATATATTTT. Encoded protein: CASSPRRQGDFSGNTIYF.

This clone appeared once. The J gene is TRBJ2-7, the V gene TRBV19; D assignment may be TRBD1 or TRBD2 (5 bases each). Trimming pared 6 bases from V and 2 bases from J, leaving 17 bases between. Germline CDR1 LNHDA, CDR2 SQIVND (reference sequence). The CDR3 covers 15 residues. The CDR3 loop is CASRVTTQGPYEQYF. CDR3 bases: TGTGCCAGTAGGGTTACGACCCAGGGACCCTACGAGCAGTACTTC.

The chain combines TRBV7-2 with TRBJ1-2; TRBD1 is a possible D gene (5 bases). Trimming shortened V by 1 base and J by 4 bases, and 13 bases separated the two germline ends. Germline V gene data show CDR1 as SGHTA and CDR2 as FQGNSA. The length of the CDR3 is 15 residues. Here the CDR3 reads CASSLGSGYRYGYTF. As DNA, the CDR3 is TGTGCCAGCAGCTTAGGTTCAGGGTACCGCTATGGCTACACCTTC.

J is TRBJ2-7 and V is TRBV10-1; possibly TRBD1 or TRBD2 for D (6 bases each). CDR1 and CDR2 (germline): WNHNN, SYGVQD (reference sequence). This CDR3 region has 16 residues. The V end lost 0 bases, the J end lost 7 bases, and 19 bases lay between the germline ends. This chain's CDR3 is CASSESQRPGAEEQYF. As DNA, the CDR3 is TGCGCCAGCAGTGAGTCGCAGAGGCCGGGGGCCGAGGAGCAGTACTTC.

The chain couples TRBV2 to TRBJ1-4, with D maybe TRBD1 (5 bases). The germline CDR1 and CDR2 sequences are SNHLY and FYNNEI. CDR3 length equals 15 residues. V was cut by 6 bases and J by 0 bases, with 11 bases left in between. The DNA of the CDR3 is TGTGCCAGCAGCGGACAAGCGGCAACTAATGAAAAACTGTTTTTT. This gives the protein CASSGQAATNEKLFF.

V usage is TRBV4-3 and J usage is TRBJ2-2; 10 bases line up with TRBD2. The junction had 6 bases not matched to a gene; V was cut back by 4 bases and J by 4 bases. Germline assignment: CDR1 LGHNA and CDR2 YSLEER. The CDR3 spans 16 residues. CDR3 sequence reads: CASSREREGLTGELFF. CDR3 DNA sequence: TGCGCCAGCAGCCGAGAGCGGGAGGGCCTCACCGGGGAGCTGTTTTTT.

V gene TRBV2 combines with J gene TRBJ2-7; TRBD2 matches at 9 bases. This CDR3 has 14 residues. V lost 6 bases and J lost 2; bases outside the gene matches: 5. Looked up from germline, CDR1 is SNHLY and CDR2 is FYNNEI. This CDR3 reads CASSPPSGAYEQYF. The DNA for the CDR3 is TGTGCCAGCAGCCCTCCTAGCGGGGCCTACGAGCAGTACTTC.

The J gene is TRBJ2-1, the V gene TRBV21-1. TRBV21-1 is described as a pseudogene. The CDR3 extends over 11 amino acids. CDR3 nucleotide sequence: TGTGCCTACGGGGCCTTCGATGAGCAGTTCTTC. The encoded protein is CAYGAFDEQFF.

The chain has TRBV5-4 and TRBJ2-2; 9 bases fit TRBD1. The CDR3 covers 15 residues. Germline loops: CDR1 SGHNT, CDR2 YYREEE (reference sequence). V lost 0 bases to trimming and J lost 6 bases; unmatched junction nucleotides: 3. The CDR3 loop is CASSLGDRVAGELFF. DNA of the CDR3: TGTGCCAGCAGCTTGGGGGACAGGGTCGCCGGGGAGCTGTTTTTT.

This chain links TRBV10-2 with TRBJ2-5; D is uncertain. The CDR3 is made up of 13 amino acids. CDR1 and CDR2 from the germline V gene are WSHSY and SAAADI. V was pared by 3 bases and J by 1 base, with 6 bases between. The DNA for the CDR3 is TGCGCCAGCAGTGAAGGATTCCAAGAGACCCAGTACTTC. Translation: CASSEGFQETQYF.

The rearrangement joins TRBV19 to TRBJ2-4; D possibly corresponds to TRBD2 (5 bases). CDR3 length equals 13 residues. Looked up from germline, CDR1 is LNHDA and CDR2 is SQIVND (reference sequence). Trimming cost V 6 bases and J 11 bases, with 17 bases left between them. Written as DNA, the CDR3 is TGTGCCAGTAGAAACCCCAGAGGGCTTGTTCAGTACTTC. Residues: CASRNPRGLVQYF.

The CDR3 sequence: CASSPSSGRELFF. CDR3 sequence (DNA): TGTGCCAGCAGCCCTTCTAGCGGTCGGGAGCTGTTTTTT. V usage is TRBV13 and J usage is TRBJ2-2; 7 bases agree with TRBD2. The CDR3 spans 13 residues. CDR1 is PRHDT, CDR2 FYEKMQ, per germline (reference sequence). The trim removed 5 bases at V and 9 bases at J, leaving 6 bases unmatched.

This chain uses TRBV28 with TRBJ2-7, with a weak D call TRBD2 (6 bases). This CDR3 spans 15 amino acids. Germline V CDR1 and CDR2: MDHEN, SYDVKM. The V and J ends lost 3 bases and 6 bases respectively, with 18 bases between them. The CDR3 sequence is CASSLGGPDYREQYF. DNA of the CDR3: TGTGCCAGCAGTTTGGGAGGACCTGACTACCGCGAGCAGTACTTC.

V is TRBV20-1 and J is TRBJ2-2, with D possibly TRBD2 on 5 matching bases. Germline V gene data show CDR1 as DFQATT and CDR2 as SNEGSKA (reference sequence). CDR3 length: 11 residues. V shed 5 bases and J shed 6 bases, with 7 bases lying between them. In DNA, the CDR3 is TGCAGTGCTGGGAGCTCCGGGGAGCTGTTTTTT. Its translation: CSAGSSGELFF.

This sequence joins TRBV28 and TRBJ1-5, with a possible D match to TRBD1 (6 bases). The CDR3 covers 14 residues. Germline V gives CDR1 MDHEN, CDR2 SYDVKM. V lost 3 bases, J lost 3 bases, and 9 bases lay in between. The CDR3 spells CASSFGQYNQPQHF. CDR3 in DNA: TGTGCCAGCAGTTTCGGACAGTACAATCAGCCCCAGCATTTT.

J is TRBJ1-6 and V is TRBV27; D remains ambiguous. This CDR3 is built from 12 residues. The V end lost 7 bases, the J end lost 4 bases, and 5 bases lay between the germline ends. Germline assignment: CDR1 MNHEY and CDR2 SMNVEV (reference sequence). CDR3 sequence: CASKQYNSPLHF. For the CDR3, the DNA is TGTGCCAGCAAACAGTATAATTCACCCCTCCACTTT.

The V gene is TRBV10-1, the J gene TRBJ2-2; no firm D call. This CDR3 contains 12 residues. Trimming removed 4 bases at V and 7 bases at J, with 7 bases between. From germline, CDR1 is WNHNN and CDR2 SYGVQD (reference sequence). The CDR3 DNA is TGCGCCAGCAGTGTATTAGGCGGGGAGCTGTTTTTT. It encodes CASSVLGGELFF.

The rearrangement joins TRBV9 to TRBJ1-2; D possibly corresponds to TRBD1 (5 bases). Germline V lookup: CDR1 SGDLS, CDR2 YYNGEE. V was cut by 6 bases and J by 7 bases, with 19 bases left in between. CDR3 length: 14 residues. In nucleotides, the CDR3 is TGTGCCAGCAACTCGGGGGACCCTATTGTTGGCTACACCTTC. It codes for CASNSGDPIVGYTF. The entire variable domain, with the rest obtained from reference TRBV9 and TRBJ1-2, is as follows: DSGVTQTPKHLITATGQRVTLRCSPRSGDLSVYWYQQSLDQGLQFLIQYYNGEERAKGNILERFSAQQFPDLHSELNLSSLELGDSALYFCASNSGDPIVGYTFGSGTRLTVV.